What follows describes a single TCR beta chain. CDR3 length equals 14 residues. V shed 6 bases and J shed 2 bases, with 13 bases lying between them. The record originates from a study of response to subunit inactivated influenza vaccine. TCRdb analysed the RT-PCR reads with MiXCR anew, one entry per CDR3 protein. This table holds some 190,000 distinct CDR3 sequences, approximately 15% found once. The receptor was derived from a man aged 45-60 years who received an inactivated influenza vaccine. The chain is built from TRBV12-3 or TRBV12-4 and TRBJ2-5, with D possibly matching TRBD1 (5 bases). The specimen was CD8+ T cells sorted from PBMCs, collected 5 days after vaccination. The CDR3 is CASSIRQSQETQYF. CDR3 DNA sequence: TGTGCCAGCAGCATCCGACAGTCACAAGAGACCCAGTACTTC.